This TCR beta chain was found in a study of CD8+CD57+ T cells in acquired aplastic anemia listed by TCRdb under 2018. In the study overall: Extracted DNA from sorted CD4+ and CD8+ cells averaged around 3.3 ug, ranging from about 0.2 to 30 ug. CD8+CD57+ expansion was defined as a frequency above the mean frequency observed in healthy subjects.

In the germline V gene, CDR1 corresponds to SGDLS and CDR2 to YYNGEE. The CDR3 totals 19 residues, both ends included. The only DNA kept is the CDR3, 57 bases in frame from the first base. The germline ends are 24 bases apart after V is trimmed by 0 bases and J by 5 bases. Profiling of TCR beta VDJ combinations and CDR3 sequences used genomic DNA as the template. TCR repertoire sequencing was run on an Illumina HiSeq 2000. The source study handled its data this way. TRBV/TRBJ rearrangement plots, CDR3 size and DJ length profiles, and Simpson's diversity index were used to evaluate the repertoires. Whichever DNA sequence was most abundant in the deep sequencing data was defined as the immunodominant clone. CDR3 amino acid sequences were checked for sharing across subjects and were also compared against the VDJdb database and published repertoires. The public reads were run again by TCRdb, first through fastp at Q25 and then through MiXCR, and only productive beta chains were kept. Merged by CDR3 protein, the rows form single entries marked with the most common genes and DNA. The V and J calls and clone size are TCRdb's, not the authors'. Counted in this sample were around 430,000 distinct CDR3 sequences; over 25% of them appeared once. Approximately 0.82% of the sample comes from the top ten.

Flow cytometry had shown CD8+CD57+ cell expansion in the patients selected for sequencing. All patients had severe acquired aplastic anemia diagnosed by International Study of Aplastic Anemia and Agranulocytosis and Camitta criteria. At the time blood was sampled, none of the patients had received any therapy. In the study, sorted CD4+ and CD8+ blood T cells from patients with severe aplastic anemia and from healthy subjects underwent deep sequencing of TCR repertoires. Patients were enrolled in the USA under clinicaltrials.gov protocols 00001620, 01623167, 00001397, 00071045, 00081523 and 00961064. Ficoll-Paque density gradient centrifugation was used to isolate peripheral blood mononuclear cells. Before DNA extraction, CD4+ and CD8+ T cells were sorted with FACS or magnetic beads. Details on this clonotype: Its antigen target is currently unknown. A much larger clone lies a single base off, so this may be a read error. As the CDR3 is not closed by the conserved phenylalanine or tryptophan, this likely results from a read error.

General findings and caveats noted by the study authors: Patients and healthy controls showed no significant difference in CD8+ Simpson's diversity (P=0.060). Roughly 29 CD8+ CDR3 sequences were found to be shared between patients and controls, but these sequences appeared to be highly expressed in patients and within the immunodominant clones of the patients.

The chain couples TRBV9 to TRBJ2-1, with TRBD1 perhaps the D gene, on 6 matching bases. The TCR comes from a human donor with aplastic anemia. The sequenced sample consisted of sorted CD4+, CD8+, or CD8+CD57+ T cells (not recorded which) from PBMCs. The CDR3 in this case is CASSVGSGVGTTRNNEQFL. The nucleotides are TGTGCCAGCAGCGTAGGGTCAGGGGTCGGGACCACAAGAAACAATGAGCAGTTCCTC.